This entry lists 28 T cell receptor beta chains sequenced from one sample in a study of cytomegalovirus exposure and HLA in healthy donors. PCR primers comprised 60 Vbeta and 13 Jbeta primers. TCRdb keeps only in-frame clones here, not all; method: immunoSEQ multiplex PCR. Of around 170,000 clones listed, about 82% are singletons. Sample: PBMCs. Every receptor here comes from a man younger than 35 in good health and CMV-seronegative.

CDR3 DNA sequence: TGCAGTGGACTAGCTCCGGTGGAGCAGTACTTC. Translated: CSGLAPVEQYF. V and J are TRBV20-1 and TRBJ2-7, with TRBD2 matching 7 bases. The CDR3 runs 11 residues. Germline CDR1 is DFQATT and CDR2 is SNEGSKA (reference sequence). V shed 7 bases, J shed 7 bases, and the junction held 7 bases outside the gene matches.

This clone was seen a few times. DNA for the CDR3: TGTGCCAGCAGTGGGGAGACCTCGACCGGGGAGCTGTTTTTT. Its translation: CASSGETSTGELFF. The chain carries TRBV2 and TRBJ2-2; D possibly corresponds to TRBD2 (5 bases). This CDR3 comprises 14 residues. Trimming took 4 bases from V and 5 from J, leaving 11 bases between them. From germline, CDR1 is SNHLY and CDR2 FYNNEI.

The chain couples TRBV4-1 to TRBJ1-4; D unclear. Looked up from germline, CDR1 is MGHRA and CDR2 is YSYEKL. The CDR3 is 15 amino acids. Deletions cut 1 base from V and 8 bases from J, with 14 bases between. CDR3 sequence reads: CASSQAVITGEKLFF. DNA for the CDR3: TGCGCCAGCAGCCAAGCGGTCATCACGGGGGAAAAACTGTTTTTT.

The chain uses TRBV2 and TRBJ2-1, with D maybe TRBD2 (6 bases). The V end lost 5 bases, the J end lost 1 base, and 9 bases lay between the germline ends. Per the germline V gene, CDR1 is SNHLY and CDR2 is FYNNEI. The CDR3 loop spans 14 amino acids. The CDR3 DNA sequence: TGTGCCAGCAGTCTTAGCGGATCCTACAATGAGCAGTTCTTC. Its protein product is CASSLSGSYNEQFF.

This chain joins TRBV6-6 and TRBJ1-4; 9 bases are shared with TRBD1. The CDR3 is 16 residues long. J gave up 4 bases and V 5 bases, and 8 bases lay outside the gene matches. Germline CDR1 is MNHNY and CDR2 is SVGAGI (reference sequence). The CDR3 DNA is TGTGCCAGCAGTGCCAGACAGGGGGTTAATAATGAAAAACTGTTTTTT. As protein: CASSARQGVNNEKLFF.

CDR3 DNA: TGTGCCAGCTCTGGGGGGAACATTCAGTACTTC. This codes for CASSGGNIQYF. The chain is built from TRBV25-1 and TRBJ2-4; perhaps TRBD2 as D (6 bases). The germline gives CDR1 MGHDK, CDR2 SYGVNS. V gave up 8 bases and J gave up 7 bases, with 9 bases separating them. The CDR3 loop spans 11 amino acids.

There are a few counts of this clone. The rearrangement links TRBV6-6 to TRBJ2-1; D remains unclear. CDR1 is MNHNY and CDR2 is SVGAGI in the germline V gene (reference sequence). Trimming left V 10 bases short and J 3 bases short, with 4 bases between. The CDR3 is 10 amino acids. The CDR3 is CATYYNEQFF. The CDR3 region has the DNA TGTGCCACCTACTACAATGAGCAGTTCTTC.

J is TRBJ2-7 and V is TRBV7-9, with D possibly matching TRBD1 (5 bases). Germline-derived CDR1 and CDR2 are SEHNR and FQNEAQ (reference sequence). V lost 5 bases and J 0 bases, leaving 11 bases between the germline ends. This CDR3 spans 14 amino acids. CDR3 DNA: TGTGCCAGCAGCCCACAGGAGAGCTCCTACGAGCAGTACTTC. It codes for CASSPQESSYEQYF.

This chain uses TRBV10-3 with TRBJ2-1; D ambiguous. Per germline, CDR1 ENHRY and CDR2 SYGVKD. The CDR3 contains 12 residues. Trimming took 9 bases from V and 8 from J, leaving 14 bases between them. CDR3 DNA sequence: TGTGCCATTCAAGAGGTGAGCTATGAGCAGTTCTTC. Amino acids: CAIQEVSYEQFF.

The rearrangement uses TRBV5-4 and TRBJ2-3; the match to TRBD2 covers 7 bases. The CDR3 has 15 amino acids. Per germline, CDR1 SGHNT and CDR2 YYREEE (reference sequence). V lost 4 bases to trimming and J lost 5 bases; unmatched junction nucleotides: 10. The CDR3 is CASSPRLGREDTQYF. The DNA of the CDR3 is TGTGCCAGCAGCCCTCGACTGGGGAGGGAAGATACGCAGTATTTT.

The chain employs TRBV5-1 and TRBJ2-1; TRBD1 agrees at 7 bases. Germline V gene sequence: CDR1 SGHRS, CDR2 YFSETQ. The V gene end was trimmed by 4 bases and the J gene end by 10 bases; junction bases not matched to a gene: 8. This CDR3 contains 13 residues. The CDR3 bases are TGCGCCAGCAGCCAGAGACAGGGCGGGGAGCAGTTCTTC. Encoded protein: CASSQRQGGEQFF.

This clone was detected a few times. V usage is TRBV5-1 and J usage is TRBJ2-5; 9 bases are a match to TRBD2. The tail of the sequence fits TRBJ2-7 better, so the J call may be wrong. CDR3 length: 15 amino acids. Germline V gene lookup returns CDR1 SGHRS and CDR2 YFSETQ. CDR3 protein: CASSGKASGTYEQYF. For the CDR3, the DNA is TGCGCCAGCAGCGGGAAGGCTAGCGGGACCTACGAGCAGTACTTC.

This chain joins TRBV6-1 and TRBJ2-5; 9 nucleotides match TRBD1. J was trimmed by 4 bases and V by 5 bases; bases with no gene match: 2. CDR3 size: 13 residues. Germline assignment: CDR1 MNHNS and CDR2 SASEGT. In DNA form, the CDR3 reads TGTGCCAGCAGTAGGGGACAGGGAGAGACCCAGTACTTC. Its translation is CASSRGQGETQYF.

This chain joins TRBV30 and TRBJ2-1; tentatively, D is TRBD2 (5 bases). V was cut by 1 base and J by 10 bases, with 14 bases left in between. Germline CDR1 GTSNPN, CDR2 SVGIG (reference sequence). The CDR3 spans 13 residues. CDR3 in amino acids: CAWSGARAFEQFF. The CDR3 DNA sequence: TGTGCCTGGAGTGGGGCGAGGGCCTTCGAGCAGTTCTTC.

This sequence joins TRBV10-3 and TRBJ2-5; D not resolved. Per the germline V gene, CDR1 is ENHRY and CDR2 is SYGVKD. V dropped 7 bases and J dropped 0 bases, with 12 bases sitting between them. This CDR3 region has 14 residues. CDR3 protein: CAIIHNQDQETQYF. The CDR3 nucleotides read TGTGCCATCATCCATAATCAGGACCAAGAGACCCAGTACTTC.

The chain has TRBV4-1 and TRBJ1-1, with 7 bases lining up with TRBD1. V gave up 8 bases and J gave up 7 bases; unmatched junction bases: 13. This CDR3 is 14 amino acids long. Per germline, CDR1 MGHRA and CDR2 YSYEKL. CDR3 region: CASHHADRMHEAFF. The CDR3 nucleotides read TGCGCCAGCCACCATGCGGACAGGATGCATGAAGCTTTCTTT.

This clone was seen more than once but under ten times. The chain recombines TRBV6-5 with TRBJ2-7; TRBD2 is a possible D gene (6 bases). This CDR3 is built from 14 residues. V shed 3 bases and J shed 0 bases, with 9 bases lying between them. Germline V gives CDR1 MNHEY, CDR2 SVGAGI. The CDR3 nucleotides are TGTGCCAGCAGTTATCGGCGGGACTCCTACGAGCAGTACTTC. Translated, it gives CASSYRRDSYEQYF.

This clone was counted between two and nine times. The rearrangement links TRBV6-1 to TRBJ2-7, with D hard to call. V lost 0 bases and J 1 base, leaving 10 bases between the germline ends. The germline gives CDR1 MNHNS, CDR2 SASEGT. CDR3 length: 15 amino acids. In DNA, the CDR3 is TGTGCCAGCAGTGAAGCCCCAAAAACATCCTACGAGCAGTACTTC. Amino acids: CASSEAPKTSYEQYF.

As to this clone: One end of the junction fails to match germline, which may point to a read error. The chain combines TRBV7-9 with TRBJ1-1, with 7 bases fitting TRBD1. The CDR3 extends over 13 amino acids. Per the germline V gene, CDR1 is SEHNR and CDR2 is FQNEAQ (reference sequence). CDR3 DNA sequence: TGTGTCAGCAGCCCCACAGGGGAAAGTCGAGCTTTCTTT. This sequence encodes CVSSPTGESRAFF. The full variable domain, with the rest looked up from reference TRBV7-9 and TRBJ1-1, is DTGVSQNPRHKITKRGQNVTFRCDPISEHNRLYWYRQTLGQGPEFLTYFQNEAQLEKSRLLSDRFSAERPKGSFSTLEIQRTEQGDSAMYLCVSSPTGESRAFFGQGTRLTVV.

This clone occurred once. This sequence joins TRBV16 and TRBJ1-1; no reliable D call. The CDR3 loop spans 11 amino acids. From germline, CDR1 is KGHSY and CDR2 FQNENV. Deletions cut 4 bases from V and 3 bases from J, with 3 bases between. CDR3 bases: TGTGCCAGCAGCCCCGACACTGAAGCTTTCTTT. As protein: CASSPDTEAFF.

Turning to this clone: An end of the junction does not agree with germline; a read error may underlie this. The CDR3 protein is CAGSDPGQKTYEQYF. CDR3 bases: TGTGCCGGCAGTGACCCGGGACAAAAGACCTACGAGCAGTACTTC. The V gene is TRBV25-1, the J gene TRBJ2-7; D may be TRBD1 (6 bases). In germline, CDR1 is MGHDK, CDR2 SYGVNS. CDR3 length equals 15 residues.

This clone has just one count. The DNA for the CDR3 is TGTGCCAGCAGCGCTCCGACAGGGCAAAGCGATACGCAGTATTTT. Translation: CASSAPTGQSDTQYF. This chain uses TRBV9 with TRBJ2-3, with TRBD1 identical over 7 bases. The J segment lost 6 bases and the V segment lost 3 bases, leaving 10 bases of the junction unmatched. The CDR3 is 15 amino acids. The V gene's germline CDR1 is SGDLS and CDR2 YYNGEE.

The chain recombines TRBV2 with TRBJ2-5; the match to TRBD2 covers 8 bases. CDR3 size: 14 residues. With 5 bases clipped from V and 5 bases from J, the junction kept 7 bases outside the gene matches. Germline loops: CDR1 SNHLY, CDR2 FYNNEI. In DNA form, the CDR3 reads TGTGCCAGCAGTAATAGCGGGGCGAGGGAGACCCAGTACTTC. This translates into CASSNSGARETQYF.

This clone was seen once. This sequence joins TRBV20-1 and TRBJ1-1, with D hard to call. CDR3 length: 11 residues. Germline-derived CDR1 and CDR2 are DFQATT and SNEGSKA (reference sequence). V dropped 3 bases and J dropped 4 bases, with 6 bases sitting between them. The CDR3 region has the DNA TGCAGTGCTAGCCAGCGCACTGAAGCTTTCTTT. Encoded protein: CSASQRTEAFF.

V is TRBV19 and J is TRBJ1-4, with 7 positions matching TRBD1. Germline trimming cut 6 bases from V and 12 bases from J; bases unmatched to any gene: 16. Germline assignment: CDR1 LNHDA and CDR2 SQIVND (reference sequence). CDR3 size: 15 residues. CDR3 bases: TGTGCCAGTAGATTACGACAGGGTTCTTGGTCGGAACTGTTTTTT. Protein product: CASRLRQGSWSELFF.

The rearrangement joins TRBV7-2 to TRBJ2-2; TRBD2 matches 9 bases. This CDR3 is built from 17 residues. The germline gives CDR1 SGHTA, CDR2 FQGNSA. V shed 5 bases and J 0 bases; nucleotides not matched to a gene: 7. The CDR3 DNA is TGTGCCAGCAGCACCAGACTAGCGGCGCCGAACACCGGGGAGCTGTTTTTT. Amino acid sequence: CASSTRLAAPNTGELFF.

The V call is TRBV27, the J call TRBJ1-2; tentative D call: TRBD1 (6 bases). The germline V gene has CDR1 MNHEY and CDR2 SMNVEV (reference sequence). Trimming left V 6 bases short and J 6 bases short, with 26 bases between. The CDR3 is made up of 17 amino acids. The CDR3, as DNA: TGTGCCAGCAGACTCTATAGGGGGTCCTCCGGCGCTCATGGCTACACCTTC. It is translated as CASRLYRGSSGAHGYTF.

The J gene is TRBJ2-6, the V gene TRBV7-3; 8 nucleotides align to TRBD1. The CDR3 is 17 amino acids. With V trimmed by 4 bases and J by 0 bases, 5 bases remained unmatched. Per germline, CDR1 SGHTA and CDR2 FQGTGA. CDR3 nucleotide sequence: TGTGCCAGCAGCTCAGGGGGCACATTCTCTGGGGCCAACGTCCTGACTTTC. This gives the protein CASSSGGTFSGANVLTF.